The 14 T cell receptor beta chains reported below all come from one sample, sequenced in a study of cytomegalovirus exposure and HLA in healthy donors. It was with 60 Vbeta and 13 Jbeta primers that the PCR ran. This table comes from immunoSEQ multiplex PCR, and its TCRdb copy is limited to in-frame clones, with some not included. The sample lists 220,000 or so clones, roughly three quarters occurring once. Sequenced: PBMCs. The receptors come from a man aged 45-60 years in good health and CMV-seronegative.

This chain links TRBV19 with TRBJ1-1; 10 nucleotides match TRBD1. This CDR3 comprises 17 residues. The germline CDR1 and CDR2 sequences are LNHDA and SQIVND (reference sequence). J lost 1 base, V lost 4 bases, and 9 bases had no gene match. CDR3 residues: CASSTWTGGMENTEAFF. In DNA form, the CDR3 reads TGTGCCAGTAGTACCTGGACAGGGGGTATGGAGAACACTGAAGCTTTCTTT.

This chain links TRBV27 with TRBJ2-1, with TRBD2 identical over 9 bases. From germline, CDR1 is MNHEY and CDR2 SMNVEV (reference sequence). V lost 5 bases to trimming and J lost 5 bases; unmatched junction nucleotides: 13. The CDR3 contains 17 residues. The CDR3 coding sequence is TGTGCCAGCAGTCCCCTATGGGGGCGGGAGGGCCACAATGAGCAGTTCTTC. Its protein is CASSPLWGREGHNEQFF.

The chain carries TRBV11-2 and TRBJ2-5; tentatively, D is TRBD1 (5 bases). The DNA end is more similar to TRBJ2-7, so the J call may be wrong. The CDR3 is made up of 15 amino acids. Per the germline V gene, CDR1 is SGHAT and CDR2 is FQNNGV. The CDR3 sequence: CASSLGRGHLYEQYF. The CDR3 DNA reads as TGTGCCAGCAGCTTAGGAAGGGGCCATCTCTACGAGCAGTACTTC.

The chain employs TRBV19 and TRBJ1-1; TRBD1 matches at 8 bases. V shed 4 bases and J 2 bases; nucleotides not matched to a gene: 3. Per the germline V gene, CDR1 is LNHDA and CDR2 is SQIVND (reference sequence). CDR3 length: 14 amino acids. The CDR3 reads CASSTQGGNTEAFF. DNA of the CDR3: TGTGCCAGTAGTACACAGGGGGGTAACACTGAAGCTTTCTTT.

The V call is TRBV7-3, the J call TRBJ2-1; weak D call: TRBD2 (6 bases). This CDR3 has 15 residues. V was trimmed by 1 base and J by 8 bases, leaving 15 bases between them. CDR1 is SGHTA, CDR2 FQGTGA, per germline. The CDR3 loop reads CASSLRGRRADEQFF. CDR3 nucleotides: TGTGCCAGCAGCTTAAGAGGCAGGAGGGCCGATGAGCAGTTCTTC.

Comment on this clone: Different DNA sequences within this sample yield the same CDR3. V gene TRBV7-9 combines with J gene TRBJ2-1, with 12 bases aligning to TRBD2. The V and J ends lost 1 base and 3 bases, in that order; junction bases with no gene match: 1. Looked up from germline, CDR1 is SEHNR and CDR2 is FQNEAQ (reference sequence). The CDR3 sequence is 16 residues long. CDR3 amino acids: CASSLGLAGVYNEQFF. As DNA, the CDR3 is TGTGCCAGCAGCTTAGGACTAGCGGGAGTCTACAATGAGCAGTTCTTC.

The chain recombines TRBV7-6 with TRBJ2-7; TRBD2 agrees at 16 bases. CDR1 and CDR2 (germline): SGHVS, FNYEAQ. V dropped 3 bases and J dropped 2; count of bases not matched to a gene: 1. The CDR3 contains 16 residues. The CDR3 sequence is CASSFGTSGRAYEQYF. CDR3 nucleotide sequence: TGTGCCAGCAGCTTCGGGACTAGCGGGAGGGCCTACGAGCAGTACTTC.

As regards this clone: A junction boundary mismatches the germline segment, possibly from a read error. Additional DNA sequences in this sample encode the identical CDR3. The chain has TRBV19 and TRBJ1-5; 9 nucleotides agree with TRBD1. The CDR3 runs 18 residues. Per germline, CDR1 LNHDA and CDR2 SQIVND (reference sequence). Here the CDR3 reads CASSIGRDRVSSNQPQHF. CDR3 nucleotides: TGTGCCAGCAGTATTGGCCGGGACAGGGTTAGTAGCAATCAGCCCCAGCATTTT.

This CDR3 reads CASEGTSGNNPYEQYF. For the CDR3, the DNA is TGTGCCTCCGAGGGGACTAGCGGGAATAACCCCTACGAGCAGTACTTC. The chain links TRBV25-1 to TRBJ2-7, with 13 bases identical to TRBD2. Losses at the gene ends were 11 bases for V and 2 bases for J; bases not matched to a gene: 12. CDR3 length equals 16 residues. The germline V gene encodes CDR1 MGHDK and CDR2 SYGVNS.

The chain carries TRBV28 and TRBJ2-2, with D possibly matching TRBD1 (6 bases). The CDR3 has 14 residues. The ends were cut back, 7 bases at V and 5 bases at J, with 14 bases in the middle. Germline CDR1 is MDHEN and CDR2 is SYDVKM. Here the CDR3 reads CASNTAGTTGELFF. Here the CDR3 DNA reads TGTGCCAGCAATACTGCCGGGACAACCGGGGAGCTGTTTTTT.

As to this clone: Other DNA sequences in the same sample also yield this CDR3. J is TRBJ1-1 and V is TRBV29-1; 8 bases are shared with TRBD1. The CDR3 runs to 12 residues. Germline V gene data show CDR1 as SQVTM and CDR2 as ANQGSEA. After removal of 7 bases from V and 4 bases from J, the junction contained 5 bases not matched to a gene. CDR3 coding DNA: TGCAGCGCCGGACAGGGAGGCACTGAAGCTTTCTTT. The encoded protein is CSAGQGGTEAFF.

This chain links TRBV7-3 with TRBJ2-1, with 9 bases identical to TRBD2. The ends lost 1 base at V and 3 bases at J; junction bases unmatched: 4. Germline CDR1 is SGHTA and CDR2 is FQGTGA. The CDR3 runs 16 residues. Here the CDR3 reads CASSLNGLASYNEQFF. The DNA of the CDR3 is TGTGCCAGCAGCTTAAACGGACTAGCGAGCTACAATGAGCAGTTCTTC.

The rearrangement links TRBV11-3 to TRBJ2-1, with TRBD1 matching 7 bases. Trimming removed 4 bases from V and 3 bases from J; junction bases left unmatched: 3. CDR1 and CDR2 (germline): SGHNT, YENEEA. This CDR3 comprises 14 residues. The DNA for the CDR3 is TGTGCCAGCAGCTCCGGGACAGTCTACAATGAGCAGTTCTTC. This translates into CASSSGTVYNEQFF. Looking up the rest from reference TRBV11-3 and TRBJ2-1 gives the full variable domain: EAGVVQSPRYKIIEKKQPVAFWCNPISGHNTLYWYLQNLGQGPELLIRYENEEAVDDSQLPKDRFSAERLKGVDSTLKIQPAELGDSAVYLCASSSGTVYNEQFFGPGTRLTVL.

About this clone itself: At one end, the junction sequence differs from germline, possibly due to a read error. This same CDR3 is encoded by further DNA sequences in the sample. This sequence joins TRBV2 and TRBJ2-2; 10 nucleotides match TRBD1. This CDR3 is built from 14 residues. Germline assignment: CDR1 SNHLY and CDR2 FYNNEI. CDR3 residues: CASSTGGASGELFF. CDR3 in DNA: TGTGCCAGTTCGACAGGGGGCGCTTCCGGGGAGTTGTTTTTT.